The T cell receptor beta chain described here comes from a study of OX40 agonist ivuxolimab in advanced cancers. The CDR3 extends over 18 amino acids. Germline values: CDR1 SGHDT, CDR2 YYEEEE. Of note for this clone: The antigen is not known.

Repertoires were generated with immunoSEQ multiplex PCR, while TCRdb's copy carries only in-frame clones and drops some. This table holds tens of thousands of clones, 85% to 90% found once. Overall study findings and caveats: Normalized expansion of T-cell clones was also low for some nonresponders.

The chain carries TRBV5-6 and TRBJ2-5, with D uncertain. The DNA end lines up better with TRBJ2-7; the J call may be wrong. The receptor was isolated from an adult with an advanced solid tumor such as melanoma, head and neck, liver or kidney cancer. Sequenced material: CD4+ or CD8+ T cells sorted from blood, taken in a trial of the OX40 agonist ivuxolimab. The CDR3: CASSLVYGLSAESYEQYF. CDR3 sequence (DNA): TGTGCCAGCAGCTTGGTTTACGGTCTCTCGGCAGAAAGCTACGAGCAGTACTTC.